The 28 T cell receptor beta chains below all came from one sample that was sequenced in a study of cytomegalovirus exposure and HLA in healthy donors. Primers: 60 Vbeta forward and 13 Jbeta reverse. Sequencing was performed with immunoSEQ multiplex PCR; in TCRdb, only in-frame clones are kept and a portion is missing. The repertoire holds 150,000 to 200,000 clones, with about 88% as singletons. Sequenced input: PBMCs. The origin of the receptors is a girl in the first two years of life in good health and CMV-seronegative.

The CDR3 DNA sequence: TGTGCCAGCAGCCCAGGGGACATTCAGTACTTC. It encodes CASSPGDIQYF. The chain employs TRBV7-3 and TRBJ2-4, with D tentatively TRBD1 (6 bases). Trimming pared 5 bases from V and 8 bases from J, leaving 7 bases between. The CDR3 extends over 11 amino acids. Germline loops: CDR1 SGHTA, CDR2 FQGTGA.

The chain has TRBV5-4 and TRBJ2-7; D might be TRBD2 (5 bases). The CDR3 is 14 residues long. Germline lookup yields CDR1 SGHNT and CDR2 YYREEE (reference sequence). V gave up 1 base and J gave up 2 bases, with 10 bases separating them. The CDR3 sequence is CASSLITRTYEQYF. The CDR3 DNA reads TGTGCCAGCAGCTTGATAACTAGAACCTACGAGCAGTACTTC.

This clone has a handful of counts. V and J are TRBV12-5 and TRBJ1-5, with 8 bases identical to TRBD1. From germline, CDR1 is LGHNT and CDR2 FRNRAP. The V and J ends lost 0 bases and 2 bases, in that order; junction bases with no gene match: 6. This CDR3 contains 17 residues. CDR3 sequence: CASGLVVGQGGNQPQHF. The CDR3, as DNA: TGTGCTAGTGGTTTGGTCGTCGGACAGGGTGGCAATCAGCCCCAGCATTTT.

V and J are TRBV30 and TRBJ1-3; tentatively, D is TRBD1 (6 bases). The CDR3 runs to 16 residues. V was trimmed by 8 bases and J by 1 base, leaving 21 bases between them. Germline CDR1 reads GTSNPN; CDR2 reads SVGIG (reference sequence). The CDR3 here is CAGNHSNRESGNTIYF. CDR3 coding DNA: TGTGCCGGAAACCACTCAAACAGGGAGTCTGGAAACACCATATATTTT.

The chain joins TRBV18 to TRBJ2-5; 10 nucleotides agree with TRBD1. There are 15 residues in the CDR3. With V trimmed by 2 bases and J by 11 bases, 11 bases remained unmatched. Germline V CDR1 and CDR2: KGHSH, LQKENI. The CDR3 nucleotides read TGTGCCAGCTCACCAATCTCCGGGACAGGGGTTCAGCAGTACTTC. Its protein product is CASSPISGTGVQQYF.

Written as DNA, the CDR3 is TGTGCCAGCCACGGGGGGGCAAGCACCGGGGAGCTGTTTTTT. Translation: CASHGGASTGELFF. V usage is TRBV7-8 and J usage is TRBJ2-2; 8 positions match TRBD2. Trimming at V came to 8 bases and at J to 4 bases, leaving 6 bases not matched to a gene. Germline V gene data show CDR1 as SGHVS and CDR2 as FQNEAQ. The length of the CDR3 is 14 residues.

The chain combines TRBV30 with TRBJ1-4, with TRBD1 identical over 7 bases. J gave up 4 bases and V 2 bases, and 4 bases lay outside the gene matches. This CDR3 comprises 14 residues. Germline-derived CDR1 and CDR2 are GTSNPN and SVGIG (reference sequence). The CDR3 is CAWSSGTDNEKLFF. The CDR3 DNA follows: TGTGCCTGGAGTTCGGGGACAGATAATGAAAAACTGTTTTTT.

This clone was found once. The chain carries TRBV27 and TRBJ1-5; tentatively, D is TRBD1 (6 bases). The CDR3 loop spans 13 amino acids. CDR1 MNHEY and CDR2 SMNVEV come from the germline V gene (reference sequence). V was shortened by 7 bases and J by 4 bases, with 11 bases between the two germline ends. CDR3 sequence: CASTGGLNQPQHF. As DNA, the CDR3 is TGTGCCAGCACGGGGGGCCTTAATCAGCCCCAGCATTTT.

In nucleotides, the CDR3 is TGTGCCAGCAGCTCCATAAGACATAGGCGAAACACCATATATTTT. Encoded protein: CASSSIRHRRNTIYF. The rearrangement uses TRBV11-2 and TRBJ1-3, with D hard to call. Per germline, CDR1 SGHAT and CDR2 FQNNGV. The CDR3 covers 15 residues. V was pared by 4 bases and J by 5 bases, with 15 bases between.

The chain employs TRBV7-9 and TRBJ2-1; D not certain. The CDR3 contains 14 residues. V lost 2 bases and J 9 bases, leaving 14 bases between the germline ends. The germline V gene has CDR1 SEHNR and CDR2 FQNEAQ (reference sequence). The CDR3: CASSLRESLSEQFF. The CDR3 bases are TGTGCCAGCAGCTTACGAGAGAGTTTGAGTGAGCAGTTCTTC.

The rearrangement uses TRBV9 and TRBJ2-3; the D is unclear. Germline CDR1 reads SGDLS; CDR2 reads YYNGEE. Between the trimmed V and J ends, which lost 0 bases and 3 bases, there was a span of 8 bases. This CDR3 is built from 14 residues. This chain's CDR3 is CASSVAPSTDTQYF. CDR3 in DNA: TGTGCCAGCAGCGTAGCCCCCTCTACAGATACGCAGTATTTT.

The CDR3: CASSFGGGAENIQYF. DNA for the CDR3: TGCGCCAGCAGCTTCGGCGGGGGGGCCGAGAACATTCAGTACTTC. This rearrangement joins TRBV5-1 to TRBJ2-4; 9 bases map to TRBD2. Per germline, CDR1 SGHRS and CDR2 YFSETQ. The CDR3 spans 15 residues. The ends lost 2 bases at V and 7 bases at J; junction bases unmatched: 7.

J is TRBJ2-5 and V is TRBV20-1; D call uncertain. In germline, CDR1 is DFQATT, CDR2 SNEGSKA (reference sequence). Trimming left V 2 bases short and J 4 bases short, with 5 bases between. The CDR3 is 11 amino acids. The CDR3 loop reads CSARNSETQYF. The DNA of the CDR3 is TGCAGTGCTAGAAACTCAGAGACCCAGTACTTC.

The CDR3 nucleotides are TGTGCCAGTAGCCCTGGGGATAGCGGCTCCTACGAGCAGTACTTC. This translates into CASSPGDSGSYEQYF. The rearrangement links TRBV19 to TRBJ2-7, with D possibly matching TRBD2 (6 bases). V was shortened by 6 bases and J by 0 bases, with 15 bases between the two germline ends. Germline V gene lookup returns CDR1 LNHDA and CDR2 SQIVND (reference sequence). The CDR3 is made up of 15 amino acids.

The gene calls are TRBV7-3 and TRBJ2-1; 12 bases line up with TRBD2. The V and J ends lost 4 bases and 7 bases, in that order; junction bases with no gene match: 5. The CDR3 covers 15 residues. CDR1 is SGHTA, CDR2 FQGTGA, per germline. CDR3 sequence: CASSYLAGGINEQFF. CDR3 sequence (DNA): TGTGCCAGCAGCTATCTAGCGGGGGGGATTAATGAGCAGTTCTTC. Based on the CDR3 plus reference TRBV7-3 and TRBJ2-1, the full variable domain is GAGVSQTPSNKVTEKGKYVELRCDPISGHTALYWYRQSLGQGPEFLIYFQGTGAADDSGLPNDRFFAVRPEGSVSTLKIQRTERGDSAVYLCASSYLAGGINEQFFGPGTRLTVL.

The chain uses TRBV27 and TRBJ2-3, with D maybe TRBD2 (7 bases). From germline, CDR1 is MNHEY and CDR2 SMNVEV (reference sequence). The CDR3 runs 14 residues. V lost 8 bases and J 3 bases, leaving 15 bases between the germline ends. CDR3 in amino acids: CASGTRGRTDTQYF. As DNA, the CDR3 is TGTGCCAGCGGGACGCGGGGGCGTACAGATACGCAGTATTTT.

V is TRBV2 and J is TRBJ2-2; D is undetermined. Trimming took off 6 bases at V and 4 bases at J, with 9 bases between the two ends. The germline CDR1 and CDR2 sequences are SNHLY and FYNNEI. The CDR3 extends over 13 amino acids. The CDR3 region has the DNA TGTGCCAGCAGGACTCACCGCACCGGGGAGCTGTTTTTT. Translated, it gives CASRTHRTGELFF.

V and J are TRBV6-5 and TRBJ1-5; 7 bases agree with TRBD1. The V gene's germline CDR1 is MNHEY and CDR2 SVGAGI. The CDR3 is 14 amino acids. After removal of 5 bases from V and 4 bases from J, the junction contained 5 bases not matched to a gene. The chain's CDR3 is CASSPGQSNQPQHF. The CDR3 DNA is TGTGCCAGCAGTCCGGGACAGTCGAATCAGCCCCAGCATTTT.

The V call is TRBV9, the J call TRBJ2-7, with a possible D match to TRBD1 (6 bases). This CDR3 region has 14 residues. Germline V CDR1 and CDR2: SGDLS, YYNGEE. Between the trimmed V and J ends, which lost 1 base and 2 bases, there was a span of 10 bases. As DNA, the CDR3 is TGTGCCAGCAGCGTACGACAGGAGCCCTACGAGCAGTACTTC. Translated: CASSVRQEPYEQYF.

V gene TRBV2 combines with J gene TRBJ1-1; D call uncertain. Trimming pared 1 base from V and 7 bases from J, leaving 4 bases between. The CDR3 consists of 11 residues. CDR1 and CDR2 from the germline V gene are SNHLY and FYNNEI. CDR3 sequence reads: CASSEVREAFF. CDR3 coding DNA: TGTGCCAGCAGTGAAGTCCGTGAAGCTTTCTTT.

The chain links TRBV5-6 to TRBJ2-3, with 9 bases that match TRBD2. Germline V gene lookup returns CDR1 SGHDT and CDR2 YYEEEE. The CDR3 covers 17 residues. The ends lost 2 bases at V and 6 bases at J; junction bases unmatched: 13. CDR3 region: CASSFGFRLAGWDTQYF. DNA for the CDR3: TGTGCCAGCAGCTTCGGCTTTCGGCTAGCGGGGTGGGATACGCAGTATTTT.

The gene calls are TRBV5-1 and TRBJ1-1, with TRBD1 matching 7 bases. This CDR3 contains 18 residues. Germline lookup yields CDR1 SGHRS and CDR2 YFSETQ. V trimming: 1 base; J trimming: 2 bases; junction bases outside the gene matches: 14. As DNA, the CDR3 is TGCGCCAGCAGCTTGCTTTATAAGACAGGGCGTTTTAACACTGAAGCTTTCTTT. This gives the protein CASSLLYKTGRFNTEAFF.

V gene TRBV4-2 combines with J gene TRBJ2-1; the match to TRBD2 covers 11 bases. Germline V gene sequence: CDR1 LGHNA, CDR2 YNFKEQ. The CDR3 covers 16 residues. The J segment lost 8 bases and the V segment lost 2 bases, leaving 8 bases of the junction unmatched. The CDR3 DNA reads as TGTGCCAGCAGCCAACTCGGACTAGCGGGCTTCGATGAGCAGTTCTTC. This encodes CASSQLGLAGFDEQFF.

J is TRBJ2-7 and V is TRBV21-1; TRBD2 is the table's D call, not checked against the DNA. TRBV21-1 is a known pseudogene. This CDR3 comprises 14 residues. This CDR3 is CASSPRLETYEQYF. The CDR3, as DNA: TGTGCCAGCAGCCCCCGACTGGAGACCTACGAGCAGTACTTC.

V is TRBV9 and J is TRBJ2-3; no clear D. CDR3 length: 14 amino acids. V shed 2 bases and J shed 2 bases, with 9 bases lying between them. Per the germline V gene, CDR1 is SGDLS and CDR2 is YYNGEE. The CDR3 sequence: CASSVTGSTDTQYF. In DNA, the CDR3 is TGTGCCAGCAGCGTGACGGGTTCCACAGATACGCAGTATTTT.

The chain links TRBV6-5 to TRBJ2-7, with TRBD1 matching 7 bases. Germline V gives CDR1 MNHEY, CDR2 SVGAGI. The CDR3 contains 15 residues. The ends lost 2 bases at V and 2 bases at J; junction bases unmatched: 6. CDR3 residues: CASSYGHGQAYEQYF. The CDR3 DNA reads as TGTGCCAGCAGTTACGGGCACGGACAGGCCTACGAGCAGTACTTC.

This clone turned up a few times. This chain uses TRBV5-1 with TRBJ2-7, with 12 bases identical to TRBD2. The germline gives CDR1 SGHRS, CDR2 YFSETQ. The CDR3 runs to 14 residues. Trimming took 0 bases from V and 5 from J; bases not matched to a gene: 0. CDR3 nucleotides: TGCGCCAGCAGCTTGGGACTAGCGGGAGACGAGCAGTACTTC. It is translated as CASSLGLAGDEQYF.

This chain connects TRBV7-3 to TRBJ2-5; D may be TRBD2 (6 bases). V dropped 3 bases and J dropped 2 bases, with 13 bases sitting between them. The CDR3 contains 15 residues. Looked up from germline, CDR1 is SGHTA and CDR2 is FQGTGA. This CDR3 reads CASSLSGGAQETQYF. CDR3 nucleotide sequence: TGTGCCAGCAGCTTGTCCGGCGGGGCACAAGAGACCCAGTACTTC.